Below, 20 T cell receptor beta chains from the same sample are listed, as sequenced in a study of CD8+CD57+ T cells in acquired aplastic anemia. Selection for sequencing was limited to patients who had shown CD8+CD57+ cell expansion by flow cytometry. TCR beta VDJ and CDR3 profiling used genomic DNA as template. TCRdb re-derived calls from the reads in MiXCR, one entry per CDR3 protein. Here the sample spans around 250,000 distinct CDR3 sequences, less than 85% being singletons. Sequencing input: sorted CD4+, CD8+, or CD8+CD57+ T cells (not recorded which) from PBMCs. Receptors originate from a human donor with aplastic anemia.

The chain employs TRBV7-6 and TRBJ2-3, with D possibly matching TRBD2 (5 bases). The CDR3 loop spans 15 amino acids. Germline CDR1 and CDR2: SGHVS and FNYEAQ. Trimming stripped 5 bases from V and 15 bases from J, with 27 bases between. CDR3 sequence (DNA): TGTGCCAGCAGCCGCATGGCGGGTATCGACGAGACGTACTATTTT. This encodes CASSRMAGIDETYYF.

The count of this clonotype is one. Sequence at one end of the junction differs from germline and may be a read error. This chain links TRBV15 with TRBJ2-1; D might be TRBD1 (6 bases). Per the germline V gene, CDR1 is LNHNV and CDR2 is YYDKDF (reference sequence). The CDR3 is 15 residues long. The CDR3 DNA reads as TGTGCCACCAGCAGAGATAGTCAGCAGGGGAATGAGCAGTTCTGG. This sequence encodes CATSRDSQQGNEQFW.

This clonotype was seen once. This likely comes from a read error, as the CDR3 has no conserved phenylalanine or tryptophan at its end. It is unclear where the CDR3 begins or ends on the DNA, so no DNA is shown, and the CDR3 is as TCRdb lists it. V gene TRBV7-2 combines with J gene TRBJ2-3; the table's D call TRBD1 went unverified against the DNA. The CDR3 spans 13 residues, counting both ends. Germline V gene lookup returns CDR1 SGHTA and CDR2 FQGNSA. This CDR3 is CASGLGGGPATQY.

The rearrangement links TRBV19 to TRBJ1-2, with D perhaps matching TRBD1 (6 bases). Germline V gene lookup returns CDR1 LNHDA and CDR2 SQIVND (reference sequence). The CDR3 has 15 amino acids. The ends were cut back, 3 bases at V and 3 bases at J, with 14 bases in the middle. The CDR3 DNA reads TGTGCCAGTAGTATTTCCTCCGCAGGGGACTATGGCTACACCTTC. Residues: CASSISSAGDYGYTF.

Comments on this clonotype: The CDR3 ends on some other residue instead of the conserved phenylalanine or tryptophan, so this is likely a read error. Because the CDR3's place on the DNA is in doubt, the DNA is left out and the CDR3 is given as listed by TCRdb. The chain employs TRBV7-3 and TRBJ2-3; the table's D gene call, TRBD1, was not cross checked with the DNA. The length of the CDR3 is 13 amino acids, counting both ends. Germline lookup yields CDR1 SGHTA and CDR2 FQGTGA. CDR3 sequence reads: CASRDGGTCTQSQ.

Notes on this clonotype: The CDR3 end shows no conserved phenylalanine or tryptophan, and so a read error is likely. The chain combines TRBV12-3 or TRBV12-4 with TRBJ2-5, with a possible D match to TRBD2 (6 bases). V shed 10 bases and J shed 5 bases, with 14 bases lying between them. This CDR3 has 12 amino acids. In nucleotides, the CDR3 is TGTGCCACCAGGGAGGCTAGGGAGACCCAGTACCTC. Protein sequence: CATREARETQYL.

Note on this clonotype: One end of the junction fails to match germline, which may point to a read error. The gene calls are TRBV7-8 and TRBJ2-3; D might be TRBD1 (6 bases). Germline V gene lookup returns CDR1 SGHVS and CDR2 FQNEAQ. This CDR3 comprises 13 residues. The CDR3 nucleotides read TGTGCCAGCAGGTTAGGGGGTACAGATAGGCAGTATTTT. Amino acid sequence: CASRLGGTDRQYF.

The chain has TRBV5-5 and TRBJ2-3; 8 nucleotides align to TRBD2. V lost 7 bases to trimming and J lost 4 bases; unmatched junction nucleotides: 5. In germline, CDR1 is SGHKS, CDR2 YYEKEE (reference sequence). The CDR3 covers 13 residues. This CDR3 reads CASGYGGADTQYF. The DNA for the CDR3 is TGTGCCAGCGGGTACGGGGGGGCAGATACGCAGTATTTT.

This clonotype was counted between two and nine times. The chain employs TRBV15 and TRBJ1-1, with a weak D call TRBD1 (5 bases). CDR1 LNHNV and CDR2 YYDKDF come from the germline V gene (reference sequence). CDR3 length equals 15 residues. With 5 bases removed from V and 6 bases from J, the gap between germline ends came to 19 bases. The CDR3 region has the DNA TGTGCCACCAGCCCAACTACCCTTCGACAGTCTGAAGCTTTCTTT. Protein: CATSPTTLRQSEAFF.

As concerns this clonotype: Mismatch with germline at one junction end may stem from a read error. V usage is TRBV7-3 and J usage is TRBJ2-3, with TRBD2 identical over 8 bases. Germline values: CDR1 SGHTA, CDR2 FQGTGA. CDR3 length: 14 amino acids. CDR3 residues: CASSSAGGPTDKQF. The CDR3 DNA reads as TGTGCCAGCAGCTCCGCGGGGGGTCCCACAGATAAGCAGTTT.

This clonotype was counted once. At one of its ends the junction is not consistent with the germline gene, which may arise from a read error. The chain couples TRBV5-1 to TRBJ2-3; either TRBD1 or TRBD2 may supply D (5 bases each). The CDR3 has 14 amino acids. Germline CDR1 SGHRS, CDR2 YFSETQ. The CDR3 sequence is CASSLERGPLTQYF. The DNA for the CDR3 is TGTGCCAGCAGCTTGGAGAGGGGCCCGCTCACGCAGTATTTT.

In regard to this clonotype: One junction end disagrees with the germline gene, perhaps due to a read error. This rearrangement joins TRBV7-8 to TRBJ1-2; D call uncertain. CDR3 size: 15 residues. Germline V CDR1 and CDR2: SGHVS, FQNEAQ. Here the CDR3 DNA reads TGTGCCAGCAGCGTAGCAGGAGGTCCCGATACTGGCTATACCTTC. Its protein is CASSVAGGPDTGYTF.

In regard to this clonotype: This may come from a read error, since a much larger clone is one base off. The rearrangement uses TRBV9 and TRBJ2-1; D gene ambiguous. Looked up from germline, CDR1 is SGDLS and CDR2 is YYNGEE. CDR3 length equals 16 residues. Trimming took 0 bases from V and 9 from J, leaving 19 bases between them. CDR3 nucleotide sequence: TGTGCCAGCAGCGTAGGGTCAGATACGCAGTGTTTTGAGCAGTTCTTC. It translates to CASSVGSDTQCFEQFF.

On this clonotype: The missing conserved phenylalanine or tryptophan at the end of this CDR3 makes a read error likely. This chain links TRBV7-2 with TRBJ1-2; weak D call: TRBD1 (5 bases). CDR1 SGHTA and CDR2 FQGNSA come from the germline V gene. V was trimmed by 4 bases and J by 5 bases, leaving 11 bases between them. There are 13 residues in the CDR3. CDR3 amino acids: CASSSAAGYGYTY. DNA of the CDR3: TGTGCCAGCAGCTCAGCGGCAGGGTATGGCTACACCTAC.

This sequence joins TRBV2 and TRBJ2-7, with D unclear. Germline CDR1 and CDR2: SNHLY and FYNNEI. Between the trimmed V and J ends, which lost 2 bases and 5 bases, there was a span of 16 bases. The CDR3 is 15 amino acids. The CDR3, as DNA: TGTGCCAGCAGTGAACTAGAGCCCCTACACCACGAGCAGTACTTC. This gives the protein CASSELEPLHHEQYF.

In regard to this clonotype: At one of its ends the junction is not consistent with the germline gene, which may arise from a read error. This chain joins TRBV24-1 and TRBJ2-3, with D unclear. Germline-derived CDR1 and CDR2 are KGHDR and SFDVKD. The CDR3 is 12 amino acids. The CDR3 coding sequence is TGTGCCAGCAGCTATCTTGCAGATGCGCAGTATTTT. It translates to CASSYLADAQYF.

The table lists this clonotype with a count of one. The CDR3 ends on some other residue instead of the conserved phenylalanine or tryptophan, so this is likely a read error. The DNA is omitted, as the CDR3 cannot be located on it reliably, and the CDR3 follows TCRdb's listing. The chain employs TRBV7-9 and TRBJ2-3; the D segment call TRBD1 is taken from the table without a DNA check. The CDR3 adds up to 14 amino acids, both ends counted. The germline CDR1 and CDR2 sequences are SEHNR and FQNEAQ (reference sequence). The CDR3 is CASSFQRSRESDEL.

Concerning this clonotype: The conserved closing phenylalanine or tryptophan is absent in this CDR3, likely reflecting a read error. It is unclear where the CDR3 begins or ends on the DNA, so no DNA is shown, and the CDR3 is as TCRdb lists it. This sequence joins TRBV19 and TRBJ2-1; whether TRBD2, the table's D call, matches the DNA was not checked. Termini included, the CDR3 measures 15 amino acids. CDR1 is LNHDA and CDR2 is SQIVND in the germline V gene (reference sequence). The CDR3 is CASSITSLAGLQWVV.

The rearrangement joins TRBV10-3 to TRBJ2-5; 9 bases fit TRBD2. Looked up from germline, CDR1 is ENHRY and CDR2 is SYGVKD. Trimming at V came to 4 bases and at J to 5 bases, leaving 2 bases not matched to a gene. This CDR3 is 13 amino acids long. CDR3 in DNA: TGTGCCATCAGTGGGGGACTAGCTGAGACCCAGTACTTC. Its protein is CAISGGLAETQYF.

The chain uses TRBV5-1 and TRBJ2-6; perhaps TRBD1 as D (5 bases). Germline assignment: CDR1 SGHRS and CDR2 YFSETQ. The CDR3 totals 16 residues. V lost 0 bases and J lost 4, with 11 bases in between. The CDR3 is CASSLGQRQGANVLTF. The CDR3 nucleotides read TGCGCCAGCAGCTTGGGACAGCGCCAAGGGGCCAACGTCCTGACTTTC.